The rows below give T cell receptor beta chains drawn from one sample of a study of cytotoxic CD8 clonotypes in ibrutinib-treated CLL. Assay: immunoSEQ multiplex PCR; the TCRdb copy retains only in-frame clones and omits some. The data contain approximately 45,000 clones, 65% to 70% of them singletons. The sample in question was PBMCs, obtained after 24 months of ibrutinib treatment. The receptors derive from a human donor with chronic lymphocytic leukemia. Both conserved end residues are part of each CDR3. The order of the fields is D gene, J gene, clone size, V gene, CDR3 protein, CDR3 DNA. A D gene is named only where the DNA matches it firmly. The size entry is marked missing in some rows and otherwise reads once, few, many or a size class.

TRBD2 TRBJ2-2 many TRBV2 CASSGGDTGELFF TGTGCCAGTTCCGGGGGGGACACCGGGGAGCTGTTTTTT
- TRBJ2-1 few TRBV9 CASSVDNRNNEQFF TGTGCCAGCAGCGTTGATAACAGAAACAATGAGCAGTTCTTC
- TRBJ1-2 - TRBV7-9 CASSSSLFEYGYTF TGTGCCAGCAGCTCCTCCTTGTTTGAGTATGGCTACACCTTC
TRBD1 TRBJ2-7 - TRBV30 CAWRDPEQGAQVYEQYF TGTGCCTGGAGGGACCCTGAACAGGGGGCCCAGGTCTACGAGCAGTACTTC
- TRBJ1-1 - TRBV11-3 CASSSISVTGNTEAFF TGTGCCAGCAGCTCGATCAGTGTCACGGGGAACACTGAAGCTTTCTTT
- TRBJ2-1 - TRBV29-1 CSVSDGSPYEQFF TGCAGCGTGTCAGACGGGAGTCCCTATGAGCAGTTCTTC
- TRBJ2-7 - TRBV7-6 CASSPRAGGYEQYF TGTGCCAGCAGCCCGCGGGCAGGTGGCTACGAGCAGTACTTC
- TRBJ1-5 few TRBV9 CASSPDKQPQHF TGTGCCAGCAGCCCAGACAAACAGCCCCAGCATTTT
- TRBJ2-1 - TRBV2 CATRSEAQDYNEQFF TGTGCCACCCGTAGTGAGGCCCAAGATTACAATGAGCAGTTCTTC
TRBD2 TRBJ2-3 few TRBV5-4 CATLLAGGGGDTQYF TGTGCCACCCTCCTAGCGGGAGGGGGGGGAGATACGCAGTATTTT
- TRBJ2-1 few TRBV7-2 CASSLEGPNNEQFF TGTGCCAGCAGCTTAGAAGGGCCCAACAATGAGCAGTTCTTC
- TRBJ1-2 - TRBV30 CACSNGYTF TGTGCCTGCTCAAATGGCTACACCTTC
- TRBJ2-4 - TRBV27 CASSFTGKGDIQYF TGTGCCAGCAGTTTCACAGGGAAGGGGGACATTCAGTACTTC
- TRBJ1-1 - TRBV9 CASSVGGDTEAFF TGTGCCAGCAGCGTAGGAGGGGACACTGAAGCTTTCTTT
TRBD1 TRBJ1-1 - TRBV4-1 CASSQENRGHTEAFF TGCGCCAGCAGCCAAGAGAACAGGGGCCACACTGAAGCTTTCTTT
TRBD1 TRBJ2-7 - TRBV7-2 CASSLVARTGAYEQYF TGTGCCAGCAGCTTAGTTGCCCGGACAGGGGCCTACGAGCAGTACTTC
- TRBJ1-1 - TRBV7-6 CASSLAGAGAAFF TGTGCCAGCAGCTTAGCAGGAGCGGGGGCGGCTTTCTTT
TRBD2 TRBJ2-2 - TRBV5-6 CASSLGSGGRITGELFF TGTGCCAGCAGCTTGGGAAGTGGCGGGAGAATTACCGGGGAGCTGTTTTTT
- TRBJ1-1 - TRBV1 CTSSQLSPLWITEAFF TGCACCAGCAGCCAACTCTCTCCGCTTTGGATAACTGAAGCTTTCTTT
TRBD1 TRBJ2-7 - TRBV4-2 CASSQVSQGVYEQYF TGTGCCAGCAGCCAAGTGAGTCAGGGGGTCTACGAGCAGTACTTC
- TRBJ2-3 - TRBV11-3 CASSLGSLAASTDTQYF TGTGCCAGCAGCTTAGGCTCCTTGGCGGCTAGCACAGATACGCAGTATTTT
- TRBJ2-5 once TRBV10-2 CASRGSETQYF TGCGCCAGCCGCGGTTCAGAGACCCAGTACTTC
- TRBJ2-5 - TRBV6-1 CASSAPRLAATGSETQYF TGTGCCAGCAGTGCCCCCCGGCTAGCCGCAACGGGGTCTGAGACCCAGTACTTC
- TRBJ2-7 - TRBV28 CASRPQGHEQYF TGTGCCAGCAGACCTCAGGGTCATGAGCAGTACTTC
- TRBJ2-3 - TRBV11-2 CASSSSPGTSRTQYF TGTGCCAGCAGCTCTAGTCCCGGGACGTCGCGTACGCAGTATTTT
- TRBJ2-7 - TRBV5-1 CASSPDGWNQQYF TGCGCCAGCAGCCCGGACGGCTGGAACCAGCAGTACTTC
- TRBJ2-6 - TRBV28 CASSLEGGANVLTF TGTGCCAGCAGCCTTGAAGGTGGGGCCAACGTCCTGACTTTC
TRBD2 TRBJ2-5 - TRBV5-6 CASSQRAAGGLETQYF TGTGCCAGCAGTCAGAGGGCAGCGGGAGGGCTGGAGACCCAGTACTTC
- TRBJ2-6 once TRBV28 CASSFSEGHAGANVLTF TGTGCCAGCAGTTTCTCGGAGGGCCACGCTGGGGCCAACGTCCTGACTTTC
- TRBJ1-2 - TRBV10-2 CASRPGSQIYGYTF TGCGCCAGCAGGCCCGGGAGCCAGATCTATGGCTACACCTTC
- TRBJ2-6 - TRBV28 CASRTTGTGANVLTF TGTGCCAGCAGAACCACAGGGACTGGGGCCAACGTCCTGACTTTC
- TRBJ2-3 - TRBV27 CASSRLRGSGTDTQYF TGTGCCAGCAGTCGCCTCCGAGGGTCTGGCACAGATACGCAGTATTTT
TRBD1 TRBJ1-1 - TRBV29-1 CSVVGQGLGGAFF TGCAGCGTTGTGGGACAGGGTCTGGGTGGGGCTTTCTTT
- TRBJ1-3 - TRBV29-1 CSVAASSGNTIYF TGCAGCGTTGCCGCCAGCTCTGGAAACACCATATATTTT
- TRBJ2-7 few TRBV5-1 CASSLGSGLSYEQYF TGCGCCAGCAGCTTGGGGTCAGGGTTGTCCTACGAGCAGTACTTC
- TRBJ2-3 - TRBV9 CASSAGTDTQYF TGTGCCAGCAGCGCGGGCACAGATACGCAGTATTTT
TRBD2 TRBJ2-5 - TRBV4-2 CASSYTAGGVQETQYF TGTGCCAGCAGCTACACAGCGGGAGGGGTCCAAGAGACCCAGTACTTC
- TRBJ2-1 - TRBV19 CASSIWGGEQFF TGTGCCAGTAGTATTTGGGGCGGTGAGCAGTTCTTC
- TRBJ2-2 few TRBV5-1 CASSWTVFTGELFF TGCGCCAGCAGTTGGACGGTCTTTACCGGGGAGCTGTTTTTT
TRBD1 TRBJ2-5 - TRBV13 CASSLKQGFSETQYF TGTGCCAGCAGCTTAAAACAGGGGTTTTCAGAGACCCAGTACTTC
- TRBJ1-1 - TRBV10-3 CAISEPGWEAFF TGTGCCATCAGTGAACCAGGGTGGGAGGCTTTCTTT
TRBD1 TRBJ1-5 - TRBV2 CASSGQGGRDQPQHF TGTGCCAGCAGTGGGCAAGGGGGCAGGGATCAGCCCCAGCATTTT
TRBD2 TRBJ2-1 - TRBV7-8 CASSLVGDPSGFNEQFF TGTGCCAGCAGCTTAGTGGGGGATCCTAGCGGATTCAATGAGCAGTTCTTC
- TRBJ2-3 - TRBV7-7 CASSLAGGDTQYF TGTGCTAGCAGCTTAGCTGGGGGAGATACGCAGTATTTT
- TRBJ1-2 once TRBV19 CASRGAVDGYTF TGTGCCAGTAGGGGTGCGGTTGATGGCTACACCTTC
- TRBJ1-2 - TRBV6-6 CASSALQRAGGYTF TGTGCCAGCAGTGCACTACAGCGTGCGGGAGGCTACACCTTC
TRBD1 TRBJ2-5 - TRBV5-1 CASSLNIGQGQETQYF TGCGCCAGCAGCTTGAACATTGGACAGGGCCAAGAGACCCAGTACTTC
- TRBJ2-3 - TRBV7-5 CARSLAGDYRVCATQYF TGTGCCAGAAGCTTAGCGGGGGACTACAGGGTCTGCGCTACGCAGTATTTT
- TRBJ1-2 few TRBV5-1 CASSLGAGGFGYTF TGCGCCAGCAGCTTAGGCGCGGGGGGCTTTGGCTACACCTTC
- TRBJ2-5 - TRBV19 CASSKQVAETQYF TGTGCCAGTAGTAAGCAGGTCGCCGAGACCCAGTACTTC
- TRBJ2-7 - TRBV4-1 CASSRTETRLDEQYF TGCGCCAGCAGCCGGACGGAGACTAGACTAGACGAGCAGTACTTC